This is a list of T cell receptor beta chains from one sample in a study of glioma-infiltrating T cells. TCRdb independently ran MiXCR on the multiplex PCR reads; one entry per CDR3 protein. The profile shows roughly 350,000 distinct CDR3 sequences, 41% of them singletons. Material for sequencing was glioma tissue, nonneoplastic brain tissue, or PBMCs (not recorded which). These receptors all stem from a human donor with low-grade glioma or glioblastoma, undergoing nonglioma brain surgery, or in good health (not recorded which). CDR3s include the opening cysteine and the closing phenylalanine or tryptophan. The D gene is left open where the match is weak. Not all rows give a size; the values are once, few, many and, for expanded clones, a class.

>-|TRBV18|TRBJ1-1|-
CASSPARGPIYTEAFF
TGTGCCAGCTCACCAGCTCGGGGGCCGATTTACACTGAAGCTTTCTTT
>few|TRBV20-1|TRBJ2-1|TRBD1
CSAIPGQINEQFF
TGCAGTGCTATCCCGGGACAGATAAATGAGCAGTTCTTC
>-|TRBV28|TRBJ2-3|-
CASSGNALDTQYF
TGTGCCAGCAGCGGGAACGCGTTAGATACGCAGTATTTT
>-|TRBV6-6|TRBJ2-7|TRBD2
CASSSGLAPGRQYF
TGTGCCAGCAGTTCGGGACTAGCCCCGGGGAGGCAGTACTTC
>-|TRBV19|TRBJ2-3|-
CASSGSGLLRDTQYF
TGTGCCAGTAGTGGCTCAGGGCTTTTGAGAGATACGCAGTATTTT
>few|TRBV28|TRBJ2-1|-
CASGDYNEQFF
TGTGCCAGCGGGGACTACAATGAGCAGTTCTTC
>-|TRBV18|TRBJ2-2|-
CASSPTPGTWNTGELFF
TGTGCCAGCTCACCTACCCCCGGGACGTGGAACACCGGGGAGCTGTTTTTT
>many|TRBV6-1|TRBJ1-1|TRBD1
CASSYDRGRTEAFF
TGTGCCAGCAGCTACGACAGGGGGCGGACTGAAGCTTTCTTT
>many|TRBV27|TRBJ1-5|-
CASSSTSGYQPQHF
TGTGCCAGCAGTTCGACCAGTGGATATCAGCCCCAGCATTTT
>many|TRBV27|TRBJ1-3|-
CASRGLQGPSGNTIYF
TGTGCCAGCAGAGGACTACAGGGACCCTCTGGAAACACCATATATTTT
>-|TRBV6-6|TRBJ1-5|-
CASSPYGGNSNRPQHF
TGTGCCAGCAGTCCCTATGGGGGAAATAGCAATCGGCCCCAGCATTTT
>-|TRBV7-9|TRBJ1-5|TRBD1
CASSPGQDSNQPQHF
TGTGCCAGCAGCCCCGGACAGGATAGCAATCAGCCCCAGCATTTT
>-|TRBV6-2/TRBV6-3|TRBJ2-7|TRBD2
CASLRLAGGSYNEQYF
TGTGCCAGCCTTCGTCTAGCGGGAGGGTCCTACAATGAGCAGTACTTC
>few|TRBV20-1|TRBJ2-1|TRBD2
CSATHNPGGYNEQFF
TGCAGTGCTACCCACAATCCGGGAGGCTACAATGAGCAGTTCTTC